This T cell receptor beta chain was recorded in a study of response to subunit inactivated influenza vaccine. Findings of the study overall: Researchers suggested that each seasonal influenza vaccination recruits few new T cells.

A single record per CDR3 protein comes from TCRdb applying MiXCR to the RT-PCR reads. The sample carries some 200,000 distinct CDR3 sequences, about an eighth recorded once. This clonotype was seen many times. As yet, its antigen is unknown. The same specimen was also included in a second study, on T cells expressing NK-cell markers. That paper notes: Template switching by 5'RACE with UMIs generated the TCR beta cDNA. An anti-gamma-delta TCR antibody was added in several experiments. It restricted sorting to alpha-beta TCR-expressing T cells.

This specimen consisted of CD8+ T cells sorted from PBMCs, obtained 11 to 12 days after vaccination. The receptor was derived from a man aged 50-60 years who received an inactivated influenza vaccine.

In nucleotides, the CDR3 is TGTGCCAGCAGCGTAACAGGTTCTTCCTACAATGAGCAGTTCTTC. It yields the protein CASSVTGSSYNEQFF. J is TRBJ2-1 and V is TRBV9; perhaps TRBD1 as D (5 bases). Between the trimmed V and J ends, which lost 1 base and 1 base, there was a span of 9 bases. The CDR3 totals 15 residues. Germline CDR1 is SGDLS and CDR2 is YYNGEE.